This TCR beta chain was captured in a study of OX40 agonist ivuxolimab in advanced cancers. With 5 bases removed from V and 7 bases from J, the gap between germline ends came to 11 bases. The CDR3 is 13 amino acids. Germline V gene data show CDR1 as SGHTA and CDR2 as FQGTGA. Findings and caveats of the study: CD4+ and CD8+ blood T cells expanded clonally by week 6 at 0.1 to 3.0 mg/kg. Expanded peripheral T cell antigen specificity was not determined.

Turning to this clone: Its antigen is not identified.

Anyone with autoimmune disease history or systemic immunosuppression was excluded. Profiling relied on immunoSEQ multiplex PCR, and the TCRdb table lists in-frame clones only, not all of them. The table records about 100,000 clones, about 91% of them present only once. The sequences come from CD4+ or CD8+ T cells sorted from blood, collected in a trial of the OX40 agonist ivuxolimab. The V and J genes are TRBV7-3 and TRBJ2-2, with D uncertain. This clonotype originated in an adult with an advanced solid tumor such as melanoma, head and neck, liver or kidney cancer. CDR3 amino acids: CASSIEGNGELFF. In DNA, the CDR3 is TGTGCCAGCAGCATAGAAGGGAACGGGGAGCTGTTTTTT. Full variable domain (remainder filled in from reference TRBV7-3 and TRBJ2-2): GAGVSQTPSNKVTEKGKYVELRCDPISGHTALYWYRQSLGQGPEFLIYFQGTGAADDSGLPNDRFFAVRPEGSVSTLKIQRTERGDSAVYLCASSIEGNGELFFGEGSRLTVL.